The T cell receptor (beta chain) described here comes from a study of shared clonotypes between healthy human individuals. Study in general: Plates per donor: three CD4 naive, three CD4 memory, two CD8 naive, one CD8 memory. Study-level points and caveats: Clonotypes that were shared across a handful of donors made up around 4.6% of naive CD4 clonotypes. The sampled material consisted only of blood, and tissue repertoires are likely to differ.

On this clone: Its target is not known.

A deep-level run was used for the assay. Profiled with immunoSEQ multiplex PCR; TCRdb holds only in-frame clones, not every one. The profile shows roughly 2,500,000 clones, approximately 94% of them singletons. The CDR3 has 13 residues. Germline lookup yields CDR1 SGHRS and CDR2 YFSETQ. V lost 3 bases and J lost 3; bases outside the gene matches: 3. The chain joins TRBV5-1 to TRBJ2-7; 7 bases agree with TRBD1. The sample was naive CD4+ T cells from PBMCs. Subset meaning: CD45RA+ positively selected. The sequence came from a man between 18 and 35 years old in good health. Some clones in this sample may be carry-over from other donors' samples. The CDR3 nucleotides read TGCGCCAGCAGCTGGGCAGGGGGCTACGAGCAGTACTTC. This sequence encodes CASSWAGGYEQYF.